This T cell receptor (beta chain) stems from a study of tumor-infiltrating lymphocytes in localized non-small cell lung cancer. Findings of the study overall: No link was found between tumor T-cell fraction and recurrence-free survival. Not all patients were TCR sequenced, owing to tissue quantity.

Using immunoSEQ multiplex PCR, the repertoire was profiled, and TCRdb retains in-frame clones only, with some absent. The repertoire holds about 15,000 clones, with 65% to 75% as singletons. Germline-derived CDR1 and CDR2 are MNHNY and SVGAGI (reference sequence). The CDR3 extends over 16 amino acids. V dropped 5 bases and J dropped 4; count of bases not matched to a gene: 9. Remarks on this clone: Its antigen is as yet unknown.

The origin of this receptor is a human donor with non-small cell lung cancer. This chain uses TRBV6-6 with TRBJ2-1; 9 nucleotides agree with TRBD1. Sequencing input: lung tumor tissue. The CDR3 nucleotides read TGTGCCAGCAGTGCTACCGGGACAGGGTATTACAATGAGCAGTTCTTC. Translated: CASSATGTGYYNEQFF.